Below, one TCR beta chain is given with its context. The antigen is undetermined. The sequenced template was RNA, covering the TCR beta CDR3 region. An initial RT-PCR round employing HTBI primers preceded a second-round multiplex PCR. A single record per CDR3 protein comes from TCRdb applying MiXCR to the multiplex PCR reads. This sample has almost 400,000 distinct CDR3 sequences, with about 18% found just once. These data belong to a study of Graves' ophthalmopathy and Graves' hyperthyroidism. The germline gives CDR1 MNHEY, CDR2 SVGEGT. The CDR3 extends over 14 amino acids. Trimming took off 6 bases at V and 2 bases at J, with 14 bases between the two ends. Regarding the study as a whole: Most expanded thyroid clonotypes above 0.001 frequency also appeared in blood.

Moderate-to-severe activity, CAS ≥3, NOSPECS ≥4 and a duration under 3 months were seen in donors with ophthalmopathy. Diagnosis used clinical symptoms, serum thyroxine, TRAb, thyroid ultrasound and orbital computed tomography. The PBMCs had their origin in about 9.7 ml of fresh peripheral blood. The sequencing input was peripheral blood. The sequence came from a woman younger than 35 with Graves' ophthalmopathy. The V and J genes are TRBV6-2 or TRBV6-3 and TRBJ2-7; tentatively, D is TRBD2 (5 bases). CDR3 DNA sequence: TGTGCCAGCAGCTCGCAGCGGAGAGCCTACGAGCAGTACTTC. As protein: CASSSQRRAYEQYF.